These 20 T cell receptor beta chains came from one sample sequenced in a study of T-cell reconstitution after alpha-beta-depleted transplantation in children (dated by TCRdb to the mid-2010s). The library was prepared using PCR. Sequencing was carried out with an Illumina HiSeq 2500. To normalize quantification of the TCRbeta repertoire, the TCR libraries were built with molecular barcoding that relied on unique molecular identifiers. Using fastp trimming at Q25 and MiXCR clonotype assembly, TCRdb reanalyzed the public sequencing data and kept in-frame beta chains. Here each entry gathers all rows of one CDR3 protein and keeps the most common genes and DNA. The sample profile shows about 360,000 distinct CDR3 sequences; about 14% of them were found once. The ten most abundant clones make up 4% to 5.5% of the sample. The specimen comprised PBMCs, sampled from the stem cell graft. The receptors were gathered from a human donor who donated a stem cell graft to a child with Fanconi anemia.

This clonotype came up a few times. This chain links TRBV5-1 with TRBJ2-7; D unresolved. V shed 1 base and J shed 1 base, with 9 bases lying between them. Germline CDR1 is SGHRS and CDR2 is YFSETQ. The CDR3 is made up of 14 amino acids. This CDR3 reads CASSLSPRSYEQYF. The CDR3 region has the DNA TGCGCCAGCAGCTTGAGCCCAAGGTCCTACGAGCAGTACTTC.

The V gene is TRBV2, the J gene TRBJ2-5; D is uncertain. The germline CDR1 and CDR2 sequences are SNHLY and FYNNEI. Trimming removed 8 bases at V and 5 bases at J, with 12 bases between. This CDR3 contains 12 residues. For the CDR3, the DNA is TGTGCCAGCGTCCAGGAAACGGAGACCCAGTACTTC. Translated, it gives CASVQETETQYF.

This clonotype was picked up a small number of times. A junction end diverges from the germline sequence, so it may reflect a read error. The V and J genes are TRBV7-2 and TRBJ2-3, with 8 bases aligning to TRBD2. Germline-derived CDR1 and CDR2 are SGHTA and FQGNSA. CDR3 length: 14 residues. This CDR3 reads CASSQRGGTGTRSF. The DNA of the CDR3 is TGTGCCAGCAGCCAGAGGGGGGGGACCGGGACTAGATCTTTT. Supplemented by reference TRBV7-2 and TRBJ2-3, the full variable domain reads GAGVSQSPSNKVTEKGKDVELRCDPISGHTALYWYRQSLGQGLEFLIYFQGNSAPDKSGLPSDRFSAERTGGSVSTLTIQRTQQEDSAVYLCASSQRGGTGTRSFGPGTRLTVL.

This clonotype was observed many times. V and J are TRBV27 and TRBJ1-2; 8 bases agree with TRBD1. Losses at the gene ends were 6 bases for V and 4 bases for J; bases not matched to a gene: 7. The CDR3 runs to 14 residues. The germline V gene encodes CDR1 MNHEY and CDR2 SMNVEV (reference sequence). CDR3 amino acids: CASREAGGLYGYTF. CDR3 sequence (DNA): TGTGCCAGCAGAGAGGCAGGGGGCCTCTATGGCTACACCTTC.

This clonotype was observed a few times. The genes are TRBV28 and TRBJ2-1; 7 bases align to TRBD2. The CDR3 sequence is 17 residues long. Per the germline V gene, CDR1 is MDHEN and CDR2 is SYDVKM. V lost 5 bases to trimming and J lost 1 base; unmatched junction nucleotides: 11. The chain's CDR3 is CASSPNLGGGSYNEQFF. The CDR3 region has the DNA TGTGCCAGCAGTCCCAATCTGGGGGGGGGTTCCTACAATGAGCAGTTCTTC.

The chain combines TRBV28 with TRBJ1-2; D not certain. The germline gives CDR1 MDHEN, CDR2 SYDVKM. V was clipped by 5 bases and J by 8 bases, with 15 bases between them. The CDR3 runs to 13 residues. The CDR3 DNA sequence: TGTGCCAGCAGTCTGCGTGGGCCGCGGGGCTACACCTTC. Amino acids: CASSLRGPRGYTF.

The rearrangement joins TRBV4-2 to TRBJ1-1; no reliable D call. Germline lookup yields CDR1 LGHNA and CDR2 YNFKEQ. V was clipped by 5 bases and J by 6 bases, with 10 bases between them. The CDR3 spans 12 residues. The chain's CDR3 is CASSSQAAEAFF. CDR3 DNA: TGTGCCAGCAGCTCGCAGGCGGCTGAAGCTTTCTTT.

This clonotype appeared many times. This sequence joins TRBV5-6 and TRBJ1-1; 10 bases line up with TRBD1. The germline CDR1 and CDR2 sequences are SGHDT and YYEEEE. CDR3 length: 14 residues. V was pared by 3 bases and J by 6 bases, with 5 bases of the junction left unmatched. CDR3 sequence: CASSSRDRGPEAFF. The CDR3 DNA sequence: TGTGCCAGCAGCTCGCGCGACAGGGGGCCTGAAGCTTTCTTT.

This clonotype was detected only a few times. The chain uses TRBV12-3 or TRBV12-4 and TRBJ2-2; tentative D call: TRBD1 (6 bases). This CDR3 contains 16 residues. The ends were cut back, 7 bases at V and 3 bases at J, with 18 bases in the middle. This CDR3 is CASTLRGGLHTGELFF. CDR3 DNA sequence: TGTGCCAGCACCCTCCGAGGGGGATTACACACCGGGGAGCTGTTTTTT.

This clonotype was counted only a few times. The chain uses TRBV29-1 and TRBJ1-5, with D possibly matching TRBD1 (5 bases). V was shortened by 4 bases and J by 7 bases, with 14 bases between the two germline ends. The CDR3 is made up of 13 amino acids. The germline V gene has CDR1 SQVTM and CDR2 ANQGSEA. The CDR3 DNA reads TGCAGCGTTGCTCCCAGGGTAGGGCAGCCCCAGCATTTT. This gives the protein CSVAPRVGQPQHF.

This clonotype was seen repeatedly, ten times or more. The chain recombines TRBV5-1 with TRBJ2-1, with D tentatively TRBD2 (6 bases). The V end was cut by 0 bases, the J end by 5 bases, with 9 bases between. CDR3 length: 14 amino acids. Germline CDR1 SGHRS, CDR2 YFSETQ. The CDR3 reads CASSLVGGDNEQFF. The CDR3 DNA follows: TGCGCCAGCAGCTTGGTGGGCGGGGACAATGAGCAGTTCTTC.

In this sample, this clonotype turned up a few times. The CDR3 here is CASSFMSVGNEKLFF. The DNA for the CDR3 is TGTGCCAGCAGCTTTATGAGTGTAGGGAATGAAAAACTGTTTTTT. V usage is TRBV5-6 and J usage is TRBJ1-4; D remains ambiguous. The CDR3 is 15 residues long. Trimming removed 2 bases from V and 5 bases from J, with 13 bases in between. Germline V CDR1 and CDR2: SGHDT, YYEEEE.

The J gene is TRBJ2-3, the V gene TRBV11-2; D ambiguous. The CDR3 runs 14 residues. The germline V and J ends were trimmed by 5 bases and 1 base, with 10 bases remaining between them. Germline V lookup: CDR1 SGHAT, CDR2 FQNNGV. CDR3 amino acids: CASSPLGRTDTQYF. Here the CDR3 DNA reads TGTGCCAGCAGCCCCCTTGGTCGCACAGATACGCAGTATTTT.

The rearrangement links TRBV12-3 or TRBV12-4 to TRBJ1-1; D possibly corresponds to TRBD1 (5 bases). V lost 5 bases, J lost 3 bases, and 16 bases lay in between. This CDR3 is built from 15 residues. CDR3: CASSPPGGTYTEAFF. CDR3 bases: TGTGCCAGCAGTCCTCCGGGGGGGACTTACACTGAAGCTTTCTTT.

This clonotype was counted only a few times. The chain joins TRBV7-2 to TRBJ1-2; tentatively, D is TRBD1 (5 bases). The germline V gene encodes CDR1 SGHTA and CDR2 FQGNSA. Trimming cost V 6 bases and J 7 bases, with 18 bases left between them. There are 14 residues in the CDR3. CDR3 DNA sequence: TGTGCCAGCAGATCTGTAAGGGGTCGGTCTGGCTACACCTTC. It specifies CASRSVRGRSGYTF. Filled out from reference TRBV7-2 and TRBJ1-2, the complete variable domain reads GAGVSQSPSNKVTEKGKDVELRCDPISGHTALYWYRQSLGQGLEFLIYFQGNSAPDKSGLPSDRFSAERTGGSVSTLTIQRTQQEDSAVYLCASRSVRGRSGYTFGSGTRLTVV.

The genes are TRBV4-3 and TRBJ1-2; unclear D gene. CDR3 length equals 13 residues. Germline CDR1 and CDR2: LGHNA and YSLEER. V lost 3 bases and J lost 1, with 6 bases in between. CDR3 loop: CASSQARNYGYTF. The CDR3 nucleotides are TGCGCCAGCAGCCAGGCGCGTAACTATGGCTACACCTTC.

This clonotype has more than one count but fewer than ten. This chain joins TRBV25-1 and TRBJ1-5, with D unclear. The germline V gene has CDR1 MGHDK and CDR2 SYGVNS. The V and J ends lost 6 bases and 1 base respectively, with 7 bases between them. The CDR3 extends over 13 amino acids. This CDR3 is CASRAGSNQPQHF. CDR3 DNA sequence: TGTGCCAGCAGGGCGGGGAGCAATCAGCCCCAGCATTTT.

The rearrangement links TRBV6-5 to TRBJ1-1; tentatively, D is TRBD1 (5 bases). The CDR3 runs to 15 residues. Germline loops: CDR1 MNHEY, CDR2 SVGAGI. Trimming pared 4 bases from V and 11 bases from J, leaving 23 bases between. CDR3 in DNA: TGTGCCAGCAGTTTCCGGCCAGAGGATAGTAGACAGGCTTTCTTT. The encoded protein is CASSFRPEDSRQAFF.

CDR3 nucleotide sequence: TGTGCCAGCAGTGGGGACAGGGACGGGGCCTACAATGAGCAGTTCTTC. Amino acid sequence: CASSGDRDGAYNEQFF. This chain uses TRBV12-3 or TRBV12-4 with TRBJ2-1, with TRBD1 identical over 9 bases. The length of the CDR3 is 16 residues. V shed 5 bases and J 2 bases; nucleotides not matched to a gene: 7.

The rearrangement joins TRBV7-7 to TRBJ2-5, with D perhaps matching TRBD1 (6 bases). V dropped 2 bases and J dropped 5 bases, with 15 bases sitting between them. CDR3 size: 15 residues. The V gene's germline CDR1 is SSHAT and CDR2 FNYEAQ (reference sequence). This CDR3 reads CASSLRWGPEETQYF. The CDR3, as DNA: TGTGCCAGCAGCTTACGATGGGGGCCGGAGGAGACCCAGTACTTC.